These 20 T cell receptor beta chains share one sample of origin, sequenced in a study of Ad26.COV2.S vaccination and SARS-CoV-2 variants. As for treatment: around 19 received Ad26.COV2.S at low or high dose, single or two shots; several received placebo; per-sample allocation not given. Sampling was done on day 63 after the first vaccine or placebo injection. Only in-frame clones appear in the TCRdb table, and some are missing; sequencing was by immunoSEQ multiplex PCR. The sample contains nearly 400,000 clones, 75% to 90% of which appear only once. The sequences come from peripheral blood, collected in a trial of Ad26.COV2.S vaccine versus placebo. Source of these receptors: a person between 18 and 59 years old who received the Ad26.COV2.S COVID-19 vaccine or a placebo.

The chain uses TRBV9 and TRBJ1-4; unclear D gene. Germline CDR1 SGDLS, CDR2 YYNGEE. The CDR3 length is 14 residues. The V and J ends lost 0 bases and 8 bases respectively, with 11 bases between them. CDR3 sequence reads: CASSVGQMGEKLFF. For the CDR3, the DNA is TGTGCCAGCAGCGTAGGACAAATGGGGGAAAAACTGTTTTTT.

As regards this clone: The same CDR3 arises from other DNA sequences in this sample as well. The chain employs TRBV12-3 or TRBV12-4 and TRBJ1-1, with D tentatively TRBD1 (5 bases). CDR3 length: 13 residues. Between the trimmed V and J ends, which lost 3 bases and 4 bases, there was a span of 9 bases. CDR3 sequence reads: CASSFGQGTEAFF. CDR3 DNA sequence: TGTGCCAGCAGTTTCGGGCAGGGCACTGAAGCTTTCTTT.

The V and J genes are TRBV25-1 and TRBJ1-1, with D perhaps TRBD1 (5 bases). V was clipped by 8 bases and J by 0 bases, with 10 bases between them. The CDR3 has 13 amino acids. Germline V gene lookup returns CDR1 MGHDK and CDR2 SYGVNS. The CDR3 region is CASVGTMNTEAFF. As DNA, the CDR3 is TGTGCCAGCGTCGGGACGATGAACACTGAAGCTTTCTTT.

DNA for the CDR3: TGTGCCAGTAGTAGAGGCCTAGCGGGTCAGGCCCAGTACTTC. It yields the protein CASSRGLAGQAQYF. The gene calls are TRBV19 and TRBJ2-5, with 8 nucleotides matching TRBD2. This CDR3 contains 14 residues. CDR1 is LNHDA and CDR2 is SQIVND in the germline V gene (reference sequence). The V segment lost 4 bases and the J segment 9 bases; nucleotides outside the gene matches: 10. Together with reference TRBV19 and TRBJ2-5, the CDR3 gives the full variable domain: DGGITQSPKYLFRKEGQNVTLSCEQNLNHDAMYWYRQDPGQGLRLIYYSQIVNDFQKGDIAEGYSVSREKKESFPLTVTSAQKNPTAFYLCASSRGLAGQAQYFGPGTRLLVL.

This clone was seen a single time. The V call is TRBV11-2, the J call TRBJ1-1; no clear D gene. The CDR3 runs to 15 residues. Germline CDR1 SGHAT, CDR2 FQNNGV. Deletions cut 1 base from V and 0 bases from J, with 9 bases between. The CDR3 protein is CASSLASVVNTEAFF. In DNA, the CDR3 is TGTGCCAGCAGCTTAGCCTCAGTCGTGAACACTGAAGCTTTCTTT.

The V gene is TRBV6-5, the J gene TRBJ1-3; a possible D gene is TRBD1 (5 bases). The length of the CDR3 is 15 residues. Trimming left V 4 bases short and J 5 bases short, with 15 bases between. The germline CDR1 and CDR2 sequences are MNHEY and SVGAGI. CDR3 bases: TGTGCCAGCAGTTCCCCGGGGGTTTATCGAAACACCATATATTTT. Residues: CASSSPGVYRNTIYF.

Comment on this clone: The same CDR3 also results from other DNA sequences found in this sample. The genes are TRBV5-1 and TRBJ2-7; 9 nucleotides agree with TRBD2. This CDR3 spans 14 amino acids. J was trimmed by 0 bases and V by 2 bases; bases with no gene match: 0. Germline CDR1 SGHRS, CDR2 YFSETQ. As DNA, the CDR3 is TGCGCCAGCAGCTTACTAGCGGGCTCCTACGAGCAGTACTTC. This gives the protein CASSLLAGSYEQYF. The full variable domain, with the rest looked up from reference TRBV5-1 and TRBJ2-7, is KAGVTQTPRYLIKTRGQQVTLSCSPISGHRSVSWYQQTPGQGLQFLFEYFSETQRNKGNFPGRFSGRQFSNSRSEMNVSTLELGDSALYLCASSLLAGSYEQYFGPGTRLTVT.

The gene calls are TRBV28 and TRBJ2-7; no clear D gene. Germline assignment: CDR1 MDHEN and CDR2 SYDVKM. Trimming removed 4 bases at V and 7 bases at J, with 17 bases between. The CDR3 is 14 residues long. In nucleotides, the CDR3 is TGTGCCAGCAGTTCCCTTTCTAGGTTTATAGAGCAGTACTTC. Translation gives CASSSLSRFIEQYF.

This clone turned up a few times. The V gene is TRBV6-2 or TRBV6-3, the J gene TRBJ1-6; D remains ambiguous. The CDR3 is made up of 14 amino acids. V was pared by 5 bases and J by 10 bases, with 15 bases between. The germline V gene has CDR1 MNHEY and CDR2 SVGEGT. As DNA, the CDR3 is TGTGCCAGCAGTGCCGGGATCAGCATCTCACCCCTCCACTTT. It yields the protein CASSAGISISPLHF.

CDR3 sequence reads: CASSLAVNTEAFF. CDR3 nucleotide sequence: TGTGCCAGCAGCTTAGCGGTGAACACTGAAGCTTTCTTT. The rearrangement links TRBV11-1 to TRBJ1-1; D remains unclear. CDR1 and CDR2 (germline): SGHAT, FQDESV (reference sequence). The CDR3 is 13 residues long. Trimming took off 0 bases at V and 0 bases at J, with 2 bases between the two ends.

This clone was recorded a few times. V usage is TRBV5-4 and J usage is TRBJ2-7, with D unresolved. V lost 4 bases and J lost 0, with 14 bases in between. The CDR3 consists of 15 residues. Germline V gene sequence: CDR1 SGHNT, CDR2 YYREEE (reference sequence). The CDR3 here is CASSPPGRSSYEQYF. The CDR3 region has the DNA TGTGCCAGCAGCCCACCCGGCCGAAGCTCCTACGAGCAGTACTTC.

This sequence joins TRBV5-1 and TRBJ2-7, with 9 bases identical to TRBD1. The CDR3 covers 14 residues. The germline V gene has CDR1 SGHRS and CDR2 YFSETQ. J lost 7 bases, V lost 0 bases, and 5 bases had no gene match. The CDR3 sequence is CASSLELTGGEQYF. The DNA for the CDR3 is TGCGCCAGCAGCTTGGAGTTGACAGGGGGTGAGCAGTACTTC.

The chain carries TRBV4-2 and TRBJ2-3, with a tentative D call TRBD1 (5 bases). This CDR3 region has 18 residues. Per the germline V gene, CDR1 is LGHNA and CDR2 is YNFKEQ. Trimming took 0 bases from V and 2 from J, leaving 18 bases between them. The CDR3 sequence is CASSQDSNQGRLTDTQYF. Here the CDR3 DNA reads TGTGCCAGCAGCCAAGATTCTAATCAGGGTCGGCTCACAGATACGCAGTATTTT.

V and J are TRBV7-8 and TRBJ1-2; 7 bases are shared with TRBD1. Germline CDR1 reads SGHVS; CDR2 reads FQNEAQ. The CDR3 spans 12 residues. With 5 bases clipped from V and 8 bases from J, the junction kept 5 bases outside the gene matches. The CDR3 DNA is TGTGCCAGCAGCACCACAGGGGTCGGCTACACCTTC. Translation gives CASSTTGVGYTF.

This chain joins TRBV24-1 and TRBJ1-2, with a weak D call TRBD1 (6 bases). Germline CDR1 reads KGHDR; CDR2 reads SFDVKD. This CDR3 spans 13 amino acids. Trimming took off 3 bases at V and 4 bases at J, with 8 bases between the two ends. CDR3 region: CATSDEQGYGYTF. The CDR3 coding sequence is TGTGCCACCAGTGATGAACAGGGCTATGGCTACACCTTC.

The chain has TRBV28 and TRBJ1-5, with 10 nucleotides matching TRBD1. Germline V CDR1 and CDR2: MDHEN, SYDVKM. J lost 5 bases, V lost 5 bases, and 15 bases had no gene match. This CDR3 contains 18 residues. CDR3 nucleotide sequence: TGTGCCAGCAGTCCCGGAAAAAGGACAGGGGGGTTCGATCAGCCCCAGCATTTT. Translated: CASSPGKRTGGFDQPQHF.

This chain uses TRBV5-1 with TRBJ2-5, with 8 positions matching TRBD1. The junction had 3 bases not matched to a gene; V was cut back by 5 bases and J by 3 bases. The CDR3 consists of 13 residues. Germline-derived CDR1 and CDR2 are SGHRS and YFSETQ. CDR3 in amino acids: CASSQGAEETQYF. The CDR3 DNA reads TGCGCCAGCAGTCAGGGGGCGGAAGAGACCCAGTACTTC.

The V and J genes are TRBV4-1 and TRBJ2-1; 9 bases fit TRBD2. The CDR3 totals 19 residues. Germline V gives CDR1 MGHRA, CDR2 YSYEKL. V trimming: 0 bases; J trimming: 7 bases; junction bases outside the gene matches: 16. Here the CDR3 reads CASSQDQRGRREGENEQFF. CDR3 sequence (DNA): TGCGCCAGCAGCCAAGATCAGCGCGGGCGGCGGGAGGGGGAGAATGAGCAGTTCTTC.

This chain uses TRBV6-6 with TRBJ2-7, with TRBD2 matching over 10 bases. V gave up 5 bases and J gave up 1 base; unmatched junction bases: 14. This CDR3 has 18 residues. Germline values: CDR1 MNHNY, CDR2 SVGAGI (reference sequence). CDR3 bases: TGTGCCAGCAGTCCCTCGGGACTAGCGAGAGGGGGGTCCTACGAGCAGTACTTC. This translates into CASSPSGLARGGSYEQYF.

The chain links TRBV7-3 to TRBJ2-5; 10 bases fit TRBD2. Germline loops: CDR1 SGHTA, CDR2 FQGTGA. This CDR3 contains 18 residues. V shed 4 bases, J shed 4 bases, and the junction held 15 bases outside the gene matches. In nucleotides, the CDR3 is TGTGCCAGCAGCTCATTAGGAGGCGGTAGCGGGAGGATAGAGACCCAGTACTTC. It encodes CASSSLGGGSGRIETQYF.